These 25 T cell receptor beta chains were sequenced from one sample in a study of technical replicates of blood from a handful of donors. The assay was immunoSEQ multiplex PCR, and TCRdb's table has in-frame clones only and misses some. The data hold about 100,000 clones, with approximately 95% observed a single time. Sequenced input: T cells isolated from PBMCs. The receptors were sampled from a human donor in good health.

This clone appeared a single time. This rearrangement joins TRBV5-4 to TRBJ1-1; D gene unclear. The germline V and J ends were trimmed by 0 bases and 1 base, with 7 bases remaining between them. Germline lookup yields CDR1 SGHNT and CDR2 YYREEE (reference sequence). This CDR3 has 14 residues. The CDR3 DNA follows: TGTGCCAGCAGCTTGGCAGTTAAGAACACTGAAGCTTTCTTT. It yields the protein CASSLAVKNTEAFF. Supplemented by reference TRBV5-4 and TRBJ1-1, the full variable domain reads ETGVTQSPTHLIKTRGQQVTLRCSSQSGHNTVSWYQQALGQGPQFIFQYYREEENGRGNFPPRFSGLQFPNYSSELNVNALELDDSALYLCASSLAVKNTEAFFGQGTRLTVV.

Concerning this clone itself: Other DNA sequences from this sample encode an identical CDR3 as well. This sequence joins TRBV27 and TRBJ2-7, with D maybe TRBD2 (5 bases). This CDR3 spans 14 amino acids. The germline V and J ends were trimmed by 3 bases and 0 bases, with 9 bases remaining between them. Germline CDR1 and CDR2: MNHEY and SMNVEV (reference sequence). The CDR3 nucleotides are TGTGCCAGCAGTTTCCGGGGTAGCTCCTACGAGCAGTACTTC. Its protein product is CASSFRGSSYEQYF.

CDR3 sequence reads: CASSLGSGASTDTQYF. Written as DNA, the CDR3 is TGTGCCAGCAGCTTAGGTAGCGGAGCTAGCACAGATACGCAGTATTTT. This chain links TRBV7-9 with TRBJ2-3; TRBD2 is a possible D gene (6 bases). Per the germline V gene, CDR1 is SEHNR and CDR2 is FQNEAQ (reference sequence). V dropped 1 base and J dropped 0 bases, with 11 bases sitting between them. The CDR3 runs to 16 residues.

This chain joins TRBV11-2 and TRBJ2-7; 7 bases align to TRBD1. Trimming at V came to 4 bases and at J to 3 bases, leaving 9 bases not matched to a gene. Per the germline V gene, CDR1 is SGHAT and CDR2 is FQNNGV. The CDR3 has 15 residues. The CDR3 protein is CASSSITGEFYEQYF. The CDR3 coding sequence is TGTGCCAGCAGCTCCATAACAGGGGAGTTCTACGAGCAGTACTTC.

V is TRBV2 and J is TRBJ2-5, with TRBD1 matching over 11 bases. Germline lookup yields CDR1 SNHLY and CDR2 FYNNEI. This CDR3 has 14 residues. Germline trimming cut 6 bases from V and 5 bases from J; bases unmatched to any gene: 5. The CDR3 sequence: CASRGQGDGETQYF. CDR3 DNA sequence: TGTGCCAGCAGGGGACAGGGGGATGGCGAGACCCAGTACTTC.

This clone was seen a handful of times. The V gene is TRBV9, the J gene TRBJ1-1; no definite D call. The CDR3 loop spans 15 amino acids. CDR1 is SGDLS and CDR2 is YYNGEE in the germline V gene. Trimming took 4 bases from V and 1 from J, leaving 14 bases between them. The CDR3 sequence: CASSPQHTWNTEAFF. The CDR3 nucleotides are TGTGCCAGCAGCCCACAACACACCTGGAACACTGAAGCTTTCTTT.

CDR3 region: CASSGGTGVNQPQHF. The CDR3 DNA follows: TGTGCCAGCAGTGGGGGGACAGGGGTTAATCAGCCCCAGCATTTT. The chain uses TRBV28 and TRBJ1-5, with TRBD1 matching over 10 bases. The CDR3 contains 15 residues. CDR1 and CDR2 (germline): MDHEN, SYDVKM. V shed 5 bases and J 4 bases; nucleotides not matched to a gene: 5.

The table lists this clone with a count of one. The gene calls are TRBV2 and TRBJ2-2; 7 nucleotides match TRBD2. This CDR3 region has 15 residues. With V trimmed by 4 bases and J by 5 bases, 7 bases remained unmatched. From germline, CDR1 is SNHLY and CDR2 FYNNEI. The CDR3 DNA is TGTGCCAGCAGTGGGACTAGATCGCAAACCGGGGAGCTGTTTTTT. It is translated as CASSGTRSQTGELFF.

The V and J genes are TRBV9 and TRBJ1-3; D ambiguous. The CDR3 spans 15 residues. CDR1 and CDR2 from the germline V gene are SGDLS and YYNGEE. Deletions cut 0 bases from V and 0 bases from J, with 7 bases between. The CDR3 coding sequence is TGTGCCAGCAGCGTAGGCGGGAGCTCTGGAAACACCATATATTTT. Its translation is CASSVGGSSGNTIYF.

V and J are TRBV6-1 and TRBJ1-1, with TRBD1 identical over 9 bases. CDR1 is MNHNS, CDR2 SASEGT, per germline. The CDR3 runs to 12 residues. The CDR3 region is CATGTGFAEAFF. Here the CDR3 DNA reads TGTGCTACGGGGACAGGGTTCGCTGAAGCTTTCTTT.

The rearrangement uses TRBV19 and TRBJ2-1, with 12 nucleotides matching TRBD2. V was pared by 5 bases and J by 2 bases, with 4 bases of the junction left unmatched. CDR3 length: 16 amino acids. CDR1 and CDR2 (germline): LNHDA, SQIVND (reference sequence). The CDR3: CASSGASGRAYNEQFF. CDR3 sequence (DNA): TGTGCCAGTAGTGGGGCTAGCGGGAGGGCCTACAATGAGCAGTTCTTC.

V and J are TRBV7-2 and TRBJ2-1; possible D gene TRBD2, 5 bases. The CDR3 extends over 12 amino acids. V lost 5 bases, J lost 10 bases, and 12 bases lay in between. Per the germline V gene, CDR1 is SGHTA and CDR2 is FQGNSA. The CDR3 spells CASSPRAGEQFF. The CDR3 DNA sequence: TGTGCCAGCAGCCCGAGGGCTGGGGAGCAGTTCTTC.

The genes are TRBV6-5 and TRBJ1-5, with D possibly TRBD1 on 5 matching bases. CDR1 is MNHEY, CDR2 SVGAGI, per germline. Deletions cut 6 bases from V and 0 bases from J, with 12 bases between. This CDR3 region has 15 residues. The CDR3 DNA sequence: TGTGCCAGCAGAGTGACAGCTTATAGCAATCAGCCCCAGCATTTT. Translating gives CASRVTAYSNQPQHF.

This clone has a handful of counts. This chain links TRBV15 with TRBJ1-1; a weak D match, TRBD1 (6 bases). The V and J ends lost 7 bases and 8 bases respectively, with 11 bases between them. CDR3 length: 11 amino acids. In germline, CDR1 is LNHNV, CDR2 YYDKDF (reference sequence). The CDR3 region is CATTGGPEAFF. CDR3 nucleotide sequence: TGTGCCACCACTGGGGGCCCCGAAGCTTTCTTT.

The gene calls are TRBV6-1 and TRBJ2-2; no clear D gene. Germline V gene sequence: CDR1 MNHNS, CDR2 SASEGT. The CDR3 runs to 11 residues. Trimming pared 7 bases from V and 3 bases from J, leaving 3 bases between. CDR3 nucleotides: TGTGCCAGCACTTACACCGGGGAGCTGTTTTTT. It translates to CASTYTGELFF.

CDR3 DNA sequence: TGTGCCAGCAGCTCGACTAGCGGGAGGGTCAGGAGCACCGGGGAGCTGTTTTTT. It translates to CASSSTSGRVRSTGELFF. V is TRBV7-3 and J is TRBJ2-2, with 14 bases that match TRBD2. With V trimmed by 4 bases and J by 4 bases, 8 bases remained unmatched. The germline V gene has CDR1 SGHTA and CDR2 FQGTGA. The CDR3 extends over 18 amino acids.

CDR3 amino acids: CASSFGGYQETQYF. Written as DNA, the CDR3 is TGTGCCAGCAGCTTCGGGGGGTACCAAGAGACCCAGTACTTC. The chain has TRBV11-2 and TRBJ2-5; 7 bases are shared with TRBD2. Germline CDR1 is SGHAT and CDR2 is FQNNGV. There are 14 residues in the CDR3. With 3 bases clipped from V and 0 bases from J, the junction kept 1 base outside the gene matches.

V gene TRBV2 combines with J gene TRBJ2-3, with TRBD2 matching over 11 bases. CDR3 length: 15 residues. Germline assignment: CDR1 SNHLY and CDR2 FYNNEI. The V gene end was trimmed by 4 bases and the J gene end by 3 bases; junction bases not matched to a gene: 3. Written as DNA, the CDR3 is TGTGCCAGCAGTGGACTAGCGGGATTTACAGATACGCAGTATTTT. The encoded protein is CASSGLAGFTDTQYF.

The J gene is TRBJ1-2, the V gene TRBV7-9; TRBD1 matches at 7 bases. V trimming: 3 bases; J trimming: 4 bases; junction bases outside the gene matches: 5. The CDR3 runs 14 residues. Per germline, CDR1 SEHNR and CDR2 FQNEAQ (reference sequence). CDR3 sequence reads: CASSFGRGTYGYTF. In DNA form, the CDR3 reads TGTGCCAGCAGCTTCGGCAGGGGGACCTATGGCTACACCTTC.

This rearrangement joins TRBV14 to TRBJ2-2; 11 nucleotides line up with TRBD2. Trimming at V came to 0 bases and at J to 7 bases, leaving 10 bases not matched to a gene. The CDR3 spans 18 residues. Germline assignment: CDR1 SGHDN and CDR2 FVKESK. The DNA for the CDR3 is TGTGCCAGCAGCCAAGAAATAGCGGGAGGGCCTTTTGGCGGGGAGCTGTTTTTT. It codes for CASSQEIAGGPFGGELFF.

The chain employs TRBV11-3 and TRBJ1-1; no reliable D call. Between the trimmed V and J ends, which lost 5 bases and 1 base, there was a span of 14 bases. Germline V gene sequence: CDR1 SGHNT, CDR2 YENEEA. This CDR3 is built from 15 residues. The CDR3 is CASSTPEGKNTEAFF. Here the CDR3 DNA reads TGTGCCAGCAGCACCCCCGAGGGTAAGAACACTGAAGCTTTCTTT.

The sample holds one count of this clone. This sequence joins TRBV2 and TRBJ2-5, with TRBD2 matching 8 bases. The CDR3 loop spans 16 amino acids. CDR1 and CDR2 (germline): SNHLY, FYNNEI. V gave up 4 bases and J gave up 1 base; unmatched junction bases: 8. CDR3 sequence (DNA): TGTGCCAGCAGTGTTAGTAGCGGGACCGGCCAAGAGACCCAGTACTTC. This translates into CASSVSSGTGQETQYF.

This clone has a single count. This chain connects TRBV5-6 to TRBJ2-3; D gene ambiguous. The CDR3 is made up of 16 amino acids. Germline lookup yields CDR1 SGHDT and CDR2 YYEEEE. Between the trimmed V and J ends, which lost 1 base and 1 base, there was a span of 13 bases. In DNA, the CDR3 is TGTGCCAGCAGCTTGTTGTCCCCACTTGGCACAGATACGCAGTATTTT. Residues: CASSLLSPLGTDTQYF.

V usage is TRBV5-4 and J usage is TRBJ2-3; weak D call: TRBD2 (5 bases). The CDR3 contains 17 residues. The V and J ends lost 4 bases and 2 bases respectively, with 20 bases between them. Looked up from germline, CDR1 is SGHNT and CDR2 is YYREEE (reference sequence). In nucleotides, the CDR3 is TGTGCCAGCAGCCCGGCCTGGACTGTTCGTCCCACAGATACGCAGTATTTT. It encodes CASSPAWTVRPTDTQYF.

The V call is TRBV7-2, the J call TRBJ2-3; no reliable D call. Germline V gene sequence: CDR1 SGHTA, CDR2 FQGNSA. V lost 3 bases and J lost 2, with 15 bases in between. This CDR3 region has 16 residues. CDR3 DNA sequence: TGTGCCAGCAGCTTGCGCGGTGAATTAGTCACAGATACGCAGTATTTT. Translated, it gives CASSLRGELVTDTQYF.